Shown below are 21 T cell receptor beta chains from a single sample sequenced in a study of blood T cells in healthy people across ages. Using a J-beta primer mix together with a sample-barcoded 5' primer, a second PCR was run for roughly 6 to 11 cycles. TCRdb used MiXCR to reprocess the 5' RACE reads, holding one entry per CDR3 protein. The sample includes 780,000 or so distinct CDR3 sequences, 40% to 65% of them seen just once. The source material was blood. The receptor set was obtained from an elderly man in good health.

Written as DNA, the CDR3 is TGTGCCAGCAGCCAGATTAGCGGGAGGGCCAACACCGGGGAGCTGTTTTTT. It codes for CASSQISGRANTGELFF. The chain is built from TRBV7-6 and TRBJ2-2; TRBD2 matches at 11 bases. J lost 2 bases, V lost 5 bases, and 7 bases had no gene match. The length of the CDR3 is 17 residues. Per germline, CDR1 SGHVS and CDR2 FNYEAQ.

A single count supports this clonotype. The chain has TRBV9 and TRBJ2-1; possible D gene TRBD2, 6 bases. Gene TRBJ2-7 matches the end of the DNA better, so the J call may be wrong. CDR1 and CDR2 from the germline V gene are SGDLS and YYNGEE. The length of the CDR3 is 15 residues. The DNA of the CDR3 is TGTGCCAGCAGCCTTAGCGGTACTACCTACAATGAGCAGTACTTC. It encodes CASSLSGTTYNEQYF.

The sample holds a few counts of this clonotype. V gene TRBV29-1 combines with J gene TRBJ2-1; 11 bases match TRBD2. The CDR3 loop spans 13 amino acids. Germline-derived CDR1 and CDR2 are SQVTM and ANQGSEA. V lost 8 bases to trimming and J lost 8 bases; unmatched junction nucleotides: 8. The CDR3 protein is CSTLAGVGDEQFF. DNA of the CDR3: TGCAGCACACTAGCGGGAGTTGGGGATGAGCAGTTCTTC.

A word on this clonotype: The junction departs from germline at one end; a sequencing error may be responsible. CDR3 sequence reads: CANSQDHGGYGYTF. Here the CDR3 DNA reads TGTGCCAACAGCCAAGATCATGGGGGCTATGGCTACACCTTC. The V call is TRBV14, the J call TRBJ1-2; weak D call: TRBD1 (5 bases). The CDR3 is made up of 14 amino acids. Germline CDR1 SGHDN, CDR2 FVKESK.

The chain combines TRBV6-5 with TRBJ2-7; perhaps TRBD2 as D (5 bases). Germline V CDR1 and CDR2: MNHEY, SVGAGI. This CDR3 is built from 13 residues. Trimming stripped 10 bases from V and 3 bases from J, with 16 bases between. This CDR3 is CATARARDYEQYF. The DNA of the CDR3 is TGTGCCACCGCAAGAGCGAGGGACTACGAGCAGTACTTC.

A single count supports this clonotype. The chain links TRBV20-1 to TRBJ1-6; no firm D call. CDR1 DFQATT and CDR2 SNEGSKA come from the germline V gene (reference sequence). V gave up 0 bases and J gave up 3 bases, with 9 bases separating them. This CDR3 comprises 15 residues. CDR3 amino acids: CSARDLGNYNSPLHF. The CDR3 bases are TGCAGTGCTAGAGACCTGGGGAACTATAATTCACCCCTCCACTTT.

The rearrangement uses TRBV15 and TRBJ1-4; D is ambiguous. The CDR3 consists of 16 residues. Deletions cut 0 bases from V and 0 bases from J, with 8 bases between. From germline, CDR1 is LNHNV and CDR2 YYDKDF (reference sequence). This chain's CDR3 is CATSRDYGATNEKLFF. The CDR3 bases are TGTGCCACCAGCAGAGATTACGGCGCAACTAATGAAAAACTGTTTTTT.

This clonotype was counted only a few times. This chain joins TRBV29-1 and TRBJ2-1; 8 bases are shared with TRBD2. This CDR3 region has 16 residues. CDR1 is SQVTM, CDR2 ANQGSEA, per germline. Trimming removed 8 bases from V and 3 bases from J; junction bases left unmatched: 15. The DNA of the CDR3 is TGCAGCCCTCGACTAGCGCCCACCCCCCGCTACAATGAGCAGTTCTTC. This sequence encodes CSPRLAPTPRYNEQFF.

The V gene is TRBV30, the J gene TRBJ2-1, with D perhaps matching TRBD1 or TRBD2 (5 bases each). Trimming removed 0 bases from V and 11 bases from J, with 11 bases in between. Germline V CDR1 and CDR2: GTSNPN, SVGIG (reference sequence). The CDR3 extends over 12 amino acids. The CDR3 here is CAWSVPWGKQFF. The CDR3, as DNA: TGTGCCTGGAGTGTACCGTGGGGGAAGCAGTTCTTC. Filled out from reference TRBV30 and TRBJ2-1, the complete variable domain reads SQTIHQWPATLVQPVGSPLSLECTVEGTSNPNLYWYRQAAGRGLQLLFYSVGIGQISSEVPQNLSASRPQDRQFILSSKKLLLSDSGFYLCAWSVPWGKQFFGPGTRLTVL.

The chain employs TRBV27 and TRBJ2-7; 7 positions match TRBD2. The V segment lost 3 bases and the J segment 3 bases; nucleotides outside the gene matches: 14. This CDR3 has 17 amino acids. CDR1 is MNHEY, CDR2 SMNVEV, per germline (reference sequence). The CDR3 bases are TGTGCCAGCAGTTTGGGTTCCGGGACGGGGGGTTTCTACGAGCAGTACTTC. It yields the protein CASSLGSGTGGFYEQYF.

In this sample, this clonotype turned up a few times. J is TRBJ2-1 and V is TRBV20-1; 14 nucleotides line up with TRBD2. CDR3 length: 16 amino acids. CDR1 and CDR2 from the germline V gene are DFQATT and SNEGSKA (reference sequence). The ends lost 6 bases at V and 6 bases at J; junction bases unmatched: 10. The CDR3 region has the DNA TGCAGTGCACCCCGACTAGCGGGAGGGCCCGGCAATGAGCAGTTCTTC. Encoded protein: CSAPRLAGGPGNEQFF.

V usage is TRBV7-2 and J usage is TRBJ2-5; 10 bases match TRBD2. The J call may be faulty, since TRBJ2-7 better matches the DNA end. CDR3 length: 16 residues. Germline V gene lookup returns CDR1 SGHTA and CDR2 FQGNSA. CDR3 sequence: CASSRTPLAGWVEQYF. CDR3 bases: TGTGCCAGCAGCCGCACCCCACTAGCGGGGTGGGTCGAGCAGTACTTC.

The V and J genes are TRBV5-1 and TRBJ2-3; the match to TRBD2 covers 8 bases. The germline gives CDR1 SGHRS, CDR2 YFSETQ. Trimming cost V 1 base and J 9 bases; bases outside gene matches: 13. The CDR3 is 16 amino acids. CDR3 sequence (DNA): TGCGCCAGCAGCTTGTTCGAGGGACTAGAGGGTTCCACGCAGTATTTT. Translation gives CASSLFEGLEGSTQYF. Using reference TRBV5-1 and TRBJ2-3 for the parts outside the CDR3, the full variable domain is KAGVTQTPRYLIKTRGQQVTLSCSPISGHRSVSWYQQTPGQGLQFLFEYFSETQRNKGNFPGRFSGRQFSNSRSEMNVSTLELGDSALYLCASSLFEGLEGSTQYFGPGTRLTVL.

This clonotype came up a few times. The rearrangement links TRBV20-1 to TRBJ1-5; D ambiguous. Looked up from germline, CDR1 is DFQATT and CDR2 is SNEGSKA (reference sequence). CDR3 size: 12 residues. The CDR3 bases are TGCAGCGCAAGATATAGCAATCAGCCCCAGCATTTT. Protein product: CSARYSNQPQHF.

This clonotype was recorded a few times. This sequence joins TRBV5-1 and TRBJ2-1; D uncertain. Trimming pared 7 bases from V and 4 bases from J, leaving 12 bases between. The CDR3 totals 13 residues. Germline lookup yields CDR1 SGHRS and CDR2 YFSETQ. As DNA, the CDR3 is TGCGCCAGCGGCGAAGGGCCTTACAATGAGCAGTTCTTC. Its protein product is CASGEGPYNEQFF.

This clonotype has only a few counts. The genes are TRBV6-5 and TRBJ1-2, with 8 bases matching TRBD1. This CDR3 contains 18 residues. CDR1 and CDR2 (germline): MNHEY, SVGAGI. After removal of 2 bases from V and 2 bases from J, the junction contained 13 bases not matched to a gene. The CDR3 DNA is TGTGCCAGCAGTTACAGACGGGGCAGGGGGCGCGGGAACTATGGCTACACCTTC. Its protein is CASSYRRGRGRGNYGYTF.

The rearrangement joins TRBV7-2 to TRBJ1-4; weak D call: TRBD1 (6 bases). Trimming cost V 2 bases and J 8 bases, with 6 bases left between them. Germline CDR1 is SGHTA and CDR2 is FQGNSA. The CDR3 spans 12 residues. The CDR3: CASSLQGEKLFF. In DNA, the CDR3 is TGTGCCAGCAGCTTACAGGGGGAAAAACTGTTTTTT.

This clonotype was recorded a few times. The V call is TRBV12-3 or TRBV12-4, the J call TRBJ1-2; maybe TRBD1 (5 bases). The CDR3 length is 13 residues. Trimming shortened V by 4 bases and J by 5 bases, and 11 bases separated the two germline ends. CDR3 nucleotides: TGTGCCAGCAGTTGGGGGATTGCTTATGGCTACACCTTC. Its translation is CASSWGIAYGYTF.

The V call is TRBV7-6, the J call TRBJ2-1; D might be TRBD1 (5 bases). The V gene's germline CDR1 is SGHVS and CDR2 FNYEAQ. There are 15 residues in the CDR3. V shed 2 bases and J shed 13 bases, with 21 bases lying between them. The CDR3 sequence: CASSLTTDIPVAQFF. In DNA, the CDR3 is TGTGCCAGCAGCTTAACCACGGACATCCCGGTCGCCCAGTTCTTC. The full variable domain, completed using reference TRBV7-6 and TRBJ2-1, is GAGVSQSPRYKVTKRGQDVALRCDPISGHVSLYWYRQALGQGPEFLTYFNYEAQQDKSGLPNDRFSAERPEGSISTLTIQRTEQRDSAMYRCASSLTTDIPVAQFFGPGTRLTVL.

The chain is built from TRBV20-1 and TRBJ1-2; D unclear. Germline CDR1 DFQATT, CDR2 SNEGSKA (reference sequence). CDR3 length equals 13 residues. Trimming pared 5 bases from V and 3 bases from J, leaving 13 bases between. In DNA form, the CDR3 reads TGCAGTGCTGTCCGGCCTGGAGACTATGGCTACACCTTC. This sequence encodes CSAVRPGDYGYTF.

In the case of this clonotype: Germline and junction disagree at one end, which may indicate a read error. This chain links TRBV10-3 with TRBJ2-1; D is possibly TRBD2 (6 bases). Germline V gene data show CDR1 as ENHRY and CDR2 as SYGVKD. CDR3 size: 14 residues. DNA of the CDR3: TGTGCCACCAGTGACCGGACTATCTACAATGAGCAGTTCTTC. Its translation: CATSDRTIYNEQFF.